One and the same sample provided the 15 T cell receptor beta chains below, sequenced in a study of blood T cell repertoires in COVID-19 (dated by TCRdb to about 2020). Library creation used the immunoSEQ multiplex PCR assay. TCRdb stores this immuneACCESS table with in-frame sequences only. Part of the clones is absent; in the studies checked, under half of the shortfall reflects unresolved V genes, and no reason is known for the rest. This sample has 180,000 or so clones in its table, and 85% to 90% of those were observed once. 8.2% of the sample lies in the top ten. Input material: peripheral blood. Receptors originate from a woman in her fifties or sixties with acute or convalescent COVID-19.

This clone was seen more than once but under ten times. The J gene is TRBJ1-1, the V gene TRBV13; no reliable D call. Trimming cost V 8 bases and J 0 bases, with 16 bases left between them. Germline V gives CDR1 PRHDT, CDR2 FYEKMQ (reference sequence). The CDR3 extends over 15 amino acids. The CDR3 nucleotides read TGTGCCAGCCGTCCCCGGGGTGGGGTGAACACTGAAGCTTTCTTT. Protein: CASRPRGGVNTEAFF.

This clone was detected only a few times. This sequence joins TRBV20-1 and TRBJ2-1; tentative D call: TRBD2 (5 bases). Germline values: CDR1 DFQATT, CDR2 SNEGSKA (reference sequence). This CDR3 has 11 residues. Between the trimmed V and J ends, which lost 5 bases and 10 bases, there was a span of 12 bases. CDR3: CSASDSREQFF. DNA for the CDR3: TGCAGTGCTTCGGACTCCAGGGAGCAGTTCTTC.

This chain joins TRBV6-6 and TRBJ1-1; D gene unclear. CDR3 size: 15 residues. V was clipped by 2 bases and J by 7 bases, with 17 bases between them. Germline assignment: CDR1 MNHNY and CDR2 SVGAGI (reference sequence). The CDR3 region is CASSYGEPTRGEAFF. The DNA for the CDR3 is TGTGCCAGCAGTTACGGGGAGCCGACCCGGGGTGAAGCTTTCTTT.

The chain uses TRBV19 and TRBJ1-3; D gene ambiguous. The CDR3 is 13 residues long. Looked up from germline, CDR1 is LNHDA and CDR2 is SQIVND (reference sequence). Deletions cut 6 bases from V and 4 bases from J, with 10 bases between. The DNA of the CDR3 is TGTGCCAGTAGGGCGGGAGGAGGAAACACCATATATTTT. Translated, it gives CASRAGGGNTIYF. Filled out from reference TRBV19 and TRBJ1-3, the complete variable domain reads DGGITQSPKYLFRKEGQNVTLSCEQNLNHDAMYWYRQDPGQGLRLIYYSQIVNDFQKGDIAEGYSVSREKKESFPLTVTSAQKNPTAFYLCASRAGGGNTIYFGEGSWLTVV.

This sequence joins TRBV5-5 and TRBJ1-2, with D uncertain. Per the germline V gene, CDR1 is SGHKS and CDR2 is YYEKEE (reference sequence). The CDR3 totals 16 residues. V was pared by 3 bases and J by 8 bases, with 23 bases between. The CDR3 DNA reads TGTGCCAGCAGCTCCACGATTCAAATGCCGCCAGGCGGCTACACCTTC. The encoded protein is CASSSTIQMPPGGYTF.

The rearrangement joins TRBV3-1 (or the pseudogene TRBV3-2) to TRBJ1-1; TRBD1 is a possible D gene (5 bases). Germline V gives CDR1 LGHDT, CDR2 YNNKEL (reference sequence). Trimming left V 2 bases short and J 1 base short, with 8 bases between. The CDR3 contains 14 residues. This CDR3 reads CASSQQQGNTEAFF. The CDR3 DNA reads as TGTGCCAGCAGCCAACAGCAGGGGAACACTGAAGCTTTCTTT.

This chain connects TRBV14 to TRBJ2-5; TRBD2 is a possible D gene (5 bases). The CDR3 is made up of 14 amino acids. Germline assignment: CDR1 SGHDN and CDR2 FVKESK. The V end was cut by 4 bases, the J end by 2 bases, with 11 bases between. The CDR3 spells CASSPRRRQETQYF. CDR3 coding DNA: TGTGCCAGCAGCCCTCGGAGGCGGCAAGAGACCCAGTACTTC.

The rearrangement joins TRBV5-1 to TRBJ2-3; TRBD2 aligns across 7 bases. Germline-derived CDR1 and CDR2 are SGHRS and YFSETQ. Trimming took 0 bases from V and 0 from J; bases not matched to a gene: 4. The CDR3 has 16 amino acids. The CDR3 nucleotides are TGCGCCAGCAGCTTGGGACTAGCTCAAAGCACAGATACGCAGTATTTT. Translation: CASSLGLAQSTDTQYF.

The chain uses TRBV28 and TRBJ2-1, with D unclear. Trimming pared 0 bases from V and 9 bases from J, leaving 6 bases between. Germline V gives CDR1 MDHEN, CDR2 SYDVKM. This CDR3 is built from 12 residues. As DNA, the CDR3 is TGTGCCAGCAGTTTATGGTCCGGTGAGCAGTTCTTC. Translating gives CASSLWSGEQFF.

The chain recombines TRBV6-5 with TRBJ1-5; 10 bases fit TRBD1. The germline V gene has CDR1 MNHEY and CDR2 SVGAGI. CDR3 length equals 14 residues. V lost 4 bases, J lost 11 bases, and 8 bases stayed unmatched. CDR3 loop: CASSWDRGRGAQHF. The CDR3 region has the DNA TGTGCCAGCAGTTGGGACAGGGGCCGGGGGGCCCAGCATTTT.

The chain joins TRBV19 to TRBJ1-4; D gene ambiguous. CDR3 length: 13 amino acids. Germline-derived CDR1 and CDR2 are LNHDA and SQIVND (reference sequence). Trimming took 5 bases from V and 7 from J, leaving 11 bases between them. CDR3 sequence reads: CASSPRRVEKLFF. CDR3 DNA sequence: TGTGCCAGTAGTCCCCGACGGGTTGAAAAACTGTTTTTT.

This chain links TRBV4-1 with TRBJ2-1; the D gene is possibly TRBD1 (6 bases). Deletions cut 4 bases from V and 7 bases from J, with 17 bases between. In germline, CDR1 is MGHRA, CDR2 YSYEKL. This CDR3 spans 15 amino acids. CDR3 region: CASSLFPGTPNEQFF. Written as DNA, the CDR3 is TGCGCCAGCAGCCTTTTCCCCGGGACACCGAATGAGCAGTTCTTC.

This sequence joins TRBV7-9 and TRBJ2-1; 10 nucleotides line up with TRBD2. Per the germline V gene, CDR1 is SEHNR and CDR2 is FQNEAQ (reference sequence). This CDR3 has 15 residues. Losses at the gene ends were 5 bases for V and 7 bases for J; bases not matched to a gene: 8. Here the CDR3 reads CASSHLGLAANEQFF. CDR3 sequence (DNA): TGTGCCAGCAGCCACCTAGGACTAGCGGCTAATGAGCAGTTCTTC.

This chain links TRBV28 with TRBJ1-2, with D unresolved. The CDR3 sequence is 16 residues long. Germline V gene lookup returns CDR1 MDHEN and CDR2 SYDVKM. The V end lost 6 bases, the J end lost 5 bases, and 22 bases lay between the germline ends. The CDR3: CASSPGGGERRYGYTF. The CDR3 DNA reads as TGTGCCAGCAGCCCCGGTGGAGGCGAGAGAAGGTATGGCTACACCTTC.

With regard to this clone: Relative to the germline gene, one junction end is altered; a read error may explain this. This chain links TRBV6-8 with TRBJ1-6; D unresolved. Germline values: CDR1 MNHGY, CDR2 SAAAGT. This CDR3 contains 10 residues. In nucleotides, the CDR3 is TGTGCCAGCACGGTCCACCCCGATCGTTTT. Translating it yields CASTVHPDRF.